This TCR beta chain is drawn from a study of cytomegalovirus exposure and HLA in healthy donors. The PCR employed 60 Vbeta primers together with 13 Jbeta primers. Sequenced by immunoSEQ multiplex PCR; TCRdb stores in-frame clones only, minus some. The sample holds about 150,000 clones, approximately 80% seen once. The sequence was obtained from a woman aged 40 to 55 in good health and CMV-seronegative. Sequenced material: PBMCs.

The CDR3 is CASSWQGAENNEQFF. The CDR3 DNA follows: TGCGCCAGCAGTTGGCAGGGGGCAGAAAACAATGAGCAGTTCTTC. The chain couples TRBV5-1 to TRBJ2-1; 8 nucleotides align to TRBD1. The CDR3 is 15 residues long. With 5 bases clipped from V and 5 bases from J, the junction kept 9 bases outside the gene matches. CDR1 is SGHRS and CDR2 is YFSETQ in the germline V gene.